This TCR beta chain was observed in a study of type 1 regulatory T cells. This clonotype was counted at least ten times. TCRdb re-called the reads through MiXCR, storing one row per CDR3 protein. This table has about 18,000 distinct CDR3 sequences, more than 8.5% appearing once. Specimen: CD4+ T cells, either the whole sample or a sorted fraction (not recorded which). This receptor was obtained from a human donor in good health.

CDR3 in amino acids: CASSHSGRDEQFF. CDR3 sequence (DNA): TGTGCCAGCAGTCACAGCGGGAGGGATGAGCAGTTCTTC. The gene calls are TRBV7-9 and TRBJ2-1; 10 bases fit TRBD2. V gave up 6 bases and J gave up 8 bases; unmatched junction bases: 4. This CDR3 region has 13 residues. Germline V gene sequence: CDR1 SEHNR, CDR2 FQNEAQ (reference sequence).